The 16 T cell receptor beta chains presented below share a single source sample, sequenced in a study of shared clonotypes between healthy human individuals. The table came from immunoSEQ multiplex PCR; TCRdb's copy has only in-frame clones and leaves some out. Of about 1.5 million clones in the sample, 95% to 99% were seen once. Sequencing used naive CD4+ T cells sorted from blood. Subset denoted: CD45RA+ positively selected. The source of these receptors is a man aged 25-45 years in good health.

As for this clone: This sample includes further DNA sequences coding for the same CDR3. J is TRBJ2-1 and V is TRBV5-1; no firm D call. From germline, CDR1 is SGHRS and CDR2 YFSETQ. V was shortened by 0 bases and J by 0 bases, with 10 bases between the two germline ends. This CDR3 comprises 16 residues. CDR3 region: CASSLARQSSYNEQFF. DNA of the CDR3: TGCGCCAGCAGCTTGGCACGTCAGAGCTCCTACAATGAGCAGTTCTTC.

This chain joins TRBV7-2 and TRBJ1-2, with a weak D call TRBD1 (5 bases). The germline V and J ends were trimmed by 1 base and 4 bases, with 10 bases remaining between them. There are 14 residues in the CDR3. Germline lookup yields CDR1 SGHTA and CDR2 FQGNSA. CDR3 sequence (DNA): TGTGCCAGCAGCTTAGTGGGCGGGGGCTATGGCTACACCTTC. This sequence encodes CASSLVGGGYGYTF. The variable domain in full, with the rest retrieved from reference TRBV7-2 and TRBJ1-2, is GAGVSQSPSNKVTEKGKDVELRCDPISGHTALYWYRQSLGQGLEFLIYFQGNSAPDKSGLPSDRFSAERTGGSVSTLTIQRTQQEDSAVYLCASSLVGGGYGYTFGSGTRLTVV.

Points on this clone: Other nucleotide sequences from this sample produce the same CDR3. This chain's CDR3 is CASSLGGQETQYF. In nucleotides, the CDR3 is TGTGCCAGCAGCCTGGGGGGGCAAGAGACCCAGTACTTC. V and J are TRBV7-9 and TRBJ2-5, with TRBD2 matching 7 bases. The CDR3 covers 13 residues. The V segment lost 5 bases and the J segment 2 bases; nucleotides outside the gene matches: 2. Per the germline V gene, CDR1 is SEHNR and CDR2 is FQNEAQ (reference sequence).

The V gene is TRBV9, the J gene TRBJ2-2; 7 bases agree with TRBD1. The CDR3 runs 15 residues. J gave up 6 bases and V 0 bases, and 5 bases lay outside the gene matches. Germline lookup yields CDR1 SGDLS and CDR2 YYNGEE. The CDR3 nucleotides are TGTGCCAGCAGCGTAGTCTCCAGGGGGTCCGGGGAGCTGTTTTTT. Translated: CASSVVSRGSGELFF.

The V gene is TRBV9, the J gene TRBJ2-7; 9 positions agree with TRBD2. Trimming removed 0 bases from V and 4 bases from J; junction bases left unmatched: 2. Germline CDR1 reads SGDLS; CDR2 reads YYNGEE. The CDR3 loop spans 14 amino acids. DNA of the CDR3: TGTGCCAGCAGCGTAGATGGACTAGCGTACGAGCAGTACTTC. This gives the protein CASSVDGLAYEQYF.

V and J are TRBV28 and TRBJ2-2, with D unclear. Germline V gene data show CDR1 as MDHEN and CDR2 as SYDVKM. The V end lost 8 bases, the J end lost 0 bases, and 10 bases lay between the germline ends. CDR3 length equals 14 residues. CDR3 DNA: TGTGCCAGCGGAGAGGTTTCGAACACCGGGGAGCTGTTTTTT. Protein product: CASGEVSNTGELFF.

This sequence joins TRBV6-4 and TRBJ2-1; 9 bases agree with TRBD2. The germline V gene encodes CDR1 MRHNA and CDR2 SNTAGT. V was clipped by 4 bases and J by 4 bases; unmatched bases: 8. The CDR3 is 16 amino acids. The CDR3 sequence: CASSVQAGGGYNEQFF. The CDR3 DNA sequence: TGTGCCAGCAGTGTACAAGCGGGAGGAGGATACAATGAGCAGTTCTTC.

The genes are TRBV7-2 and TRBJ2-1, with unresolved D. The CDR3 runs to 12 residues. Looked up from germline, CDR1 is SGHTA and CDR2 is FQGNSA. Trimming removed 9 bases from V and 8 bases from J, with 14 bases in between. CDR3 bases: TGTGCCAGTGGGGTTTATGTTCATGAGCAGTTCTTC. The encoded protein is CASGVYVHEQFF.

The chain links TRBV19 to TRBJ1-4, with D perhaps TRBD1 (5 bases). Germline-derived CDR1 and CDR2 are LNHDA and SQIVND (reference sequence). The CDR3 loop spans 15 amino acids. V was shortened by 6 bases and J by 3 bases, with 14 bases between the two germline ends. The CDR3 loop reads CASRDPGLSNEKLFF. CDR3 sequence (DNA): TGTGCCAGTAGGGACCCGGGACTTTCTAATGAAAAACTGTTTTTT. Based on the CDR3 plus reference TRBV19 and TRBJ1-4, the full variable domain is DGGITQSPKYLFRKEGQNVTLSCEQNLNHDAMYWYRQDPGQGLRLIYYSQIVNDFQKGDIAEGYSVSREKKESFPLTVTSAQKNPTAFYLCASRDPGLSNEKLFFGSGTQLSVL.

J is TRBJ2-4 and V is TRBV5-4, with 9 positions matching TRBD1. CDR3 length equals 16 residues. CDR1 and CDR2 (germline): SGHNT, YYREEE (reference sequence). The V gene end was trimmed by 4 bases and the J gene end by 0 bases; junction bases not matched to a gene: 5. CDR3 DNA sequence: TGTGCCAGCAGCGGGACAGGGAACCAAGCCAAAAACATTCAGTACTTC. This gives the protein CASSGTGNQAKNIQYF.

Remarks on this clone: Sequence at one end of the junction differs from germline and may be a read error. The J gene is TRBJ2-7, the V gene TRBV4-2; TRBD2 matches 9 bases. CDR1 and CDR2 from the germline V gene are LGHNA and YNFKEQ. CDR3 length equals 17 residues. The CDR3 DNA is TGTGCCAGCAGCCAAGAGGGGGGCGGGAGGGCCTCCCACGAGCAGTACTTC. The encoded protein is CASSQEGGGRASHEQYF.

The rearrangement joins TRBV9 to TRBJ2-2; possible D gene TRBD2, 5 bases. Trimming left V 2 bases short and J 5 bases short, with 10 bases between. CDR3 size: 14 residues. The germline V gene has CDR1 SGDLS and CDR2 YYNGEE. The CDR3 bases are TGTGCCAGCAGCGTGACTATTGGGACCGGGGAGCTGTTTTTT. Its translation: CASSVTIGTGELFF. The entire variable domain, with the rest obtained from reference TRBV9 and TRBJ2-2, is as follows: DSGVTQTPKHLITATGQRVTLRCSPRSGDLSVYWYQQSLDQGLQFLIQYYNGEERAKGNILERFSAQQFPDLHSELNLSSLELGDSALYFCASSVTIGTGELFFGEGSRLTVL.

The J gene is TRBJ2-2, the V gene TRBV25-1; TRBD1 matches 7 bases. Unmatched junction bases numbered 15, after V lost 3 bases and J lost 5 bases. Germline V lookup: CDR1 MGHDK, CDR2 SYGVNS. This CDR3 contains 18 residues. CDR3 sequence reads: CASSDPNRDSVWTGELFF. The CDR3 DNA is TGTGCCAGCAGTGATCCGAACCGGGACAGTGTGTGGACCGGGGAGCTGTTTTTT.

V is TRBV2 and J is TRBJ1-5; D might be TRBD1 (5 bases). CDR1 and CDR2 (germline): SNHLY, FYNNEI. CDR3 size: 12 residues. V lost 6 bases and J 15 bases, leaving 18 bases between the germline ends. CDR3 sequence reads: CASRGRDFNRHF. CDR3 nucleotide sequence: TGTGCCAGCAGGGGGAGGGACTTTAACCGGCATTTT. The complete variable domain, with remaining parts taken from reference TRBV2 and TRBJ1-5, reads EPEVTQTPSHQVTQMGQEVILRCVPISNHLYFYWYRQILGQKVEFLVSFYNNEISEKSEIFDDQFSVERPDGSNFTLKIRSTKLEDSAMYFCASRGRDFNRHFGDGTRLSIL.

The chain combines TRBV18 with TRBJ2-3, with 10 nucleotides matching TRBD1. The length of the CDR3 is 16 residues. V trimming: 1 base; J trimming: 3 bases; junction bases outside the gene matches: 4. Germline V lookup: CDR1 KGHSH, CDR2 LQKENI. The CDR3 is CASSPLGQGVTDTQYF. CDR3 bases: TGTGCCAGCTCACCACTTGGACAGGGGGTTACAGATACGCAGTATTTT.

This chain uses TRBV28 with TRBJ1-2; 7 nucleotides line up with TRBD1. Germline V CDR1 and CDR2: MDHEN, SYDVKM. This CDR3 is built from 17 residues. V was pared by 6 bases and J by 4 bases, with 17 bases of the junction left unmatched. CDR3: CASSPTDRPVGPYGYTF. The CDR3 nucleotides are TGTGCCAGCAGCCCCACGGACAGGCCAGTTGGACCCTATGGCTACACCTTC.